Listed below are T cell receptor beta chains from one sample, sequenced in a study of cytomegalovirus exposure and HLA in healthy donors. Data came from immunoSEQ multiplex PCR; TCRdb stores just in-frame clones and leaves some out. Of about 140,000 clones detected, around 80% appear once; the ten largest clones hold around 1.3%. Sequencing was done on a sample of PBMCs. These receptors were collected from a male donor in good health and CMV-seropositive. Each CDR3 is given with its conserved first and last residue. D genes are given only for firm matches. Size tells how often a clone was seen (once, few, many) or the class of an expanded clone, and some rows leave it out.

TRBJ2-1 TRBV9 . TRBD2 CASSVGSGRRIDEQFF TGTGCCAGCAGCGTAGGGAGCGGGAGACGGATTGATGAGCAGTTCTTC
TRBJ1-6 TRBV2 . . CASSEAGTVGSPLHF TGTGCCAGCAGTGAAGCTGGTACAGTCGGTTCACCCCTCCACTTT
TRBJ1-1 TRBV13 . TRBD1 CASSRPQGGRTEAFF TGTGCCAGCAGCCGTCCACAGGGGGGTAGGACTGAAGCTTTCTTT
TRBJ2-4 TRBV4-2 . TRBD1 CASSNGQGLSGNIQYF TGTGCCAGCAGTAACGGACAGGGGTTATCGGGCAACATTCAGTACTTC
TRBJ2-1 TRBV7-9 few TRBD2 CATTGEGLFYEQFF TGTGCCACCACTGGGGAGGGACTATTTTACGAGCAGTTCTTC
TRBJ2-3 TRBV18 . . CASSPATARSVSKQYF TGTGCCAGCTCTCCAGCGACAGCTAGGTCAGTGTCAAAACAGTATTTT
TRBJ2-6 TRBV28 few . CASSILSGANVLTF TGTGCCAGCAGTATCCTCTCTGGGGCCAACGTCCTGACTTTC
TRBJ1-2 TRBV19 . . CASSIDTPYNYGYTF TGTGCCAGTAGTATCGACACCCCCTATAACTATGGCTACACCTTC
TRBJ2-7 TRBV7-9 once TRBD1 CASSSGDRWAEQYF TGTGCCAGCAGCTCGGGGGACAGGTGGGCCGAGCAGTACTTC
TRBJ2-2 TRBV2 many TRBD2 CARRGEGNTGELFF TGTGCCAGACGGGGGGAAGGAAACACCGGGGAGCTGTTTTTT
TRBJ1-2 TRBV9 . . CASSVGATLYGYTF TGTGCCAGCAGCGTAGGAGCGACCCTCTATGGCTACACCTTC
TRBJ2-3 TRBV2 . . CASSGPGGTDTQYF TGTGCCAGCAGTGGACCAGGGGGCACAGATACGCAGTATTTT
TRBJ1-4 TRBV2 . TRBD1 CASSSQTGSTNEKLFF TGTGCCAGCAGTTCTCAGACAGGGTCAACTAATGAAAAACTGTTTTTT
TRBJ2-3 TRBV28 . . CASSPSRDMASDTQYF TGTGCCAGCAGTCCATCTAGAGATATGGCCTCAGATACGCAGTATTTT
TRBJ2-7 TRBV28 . . CASSTNRVFEQYF TGTGCCAGCAGTACCAACAGGGTTTTCGAGCAGTACTTC
TRBJ2-2 TRBV5-4 . . CASSQPLETNTGELFF TGTGCCAGCAGCCAACCGTTAGAGACGAACACCGGGGAGCTGTTTTTT
TRBJ2-5 TRBV6-1 . . CASSERSYQETQYF TGTGCCAGCAGTGAACGGTCTTACCAAGAGACCCAGTACTTC
TRBJ2-7 TRBV10-3 many TRBD2 CAISDPGASGGYEQYF TGTGCCATCAGTGACCCAGGGGCTAGCGGGGGCTACGAGCAGTACTTC
TRBJ2-1 TRBV4-2 once TRBD2 CASSQDLLAGDRGNEQFF TGTGCCAGCAGCCAAGATTTATTAGCGGGGGACCGGGGCAATGAGCAGTTCTTC
TRBJ2-7 TRBV6-1 . TRBD1 CASSRDRAYEQYF TGTGCCAGCAGTCGGGACAGGGCCTACGAGCAGTACTTC
TRBJ2-7 TRBV25-1 . TRBD2 CASSDPLAGDIYEQYF TGTGCCAGCAGTGATCCTCTAGCGGGAGATATCTACGAGCAGTACTTC
TRBJ2-7 TRBV20-1 . TRBD2 CSATGGGEQYF TGCAGTGCCACCGGGGGGGGCGAGCAGTACTTC
TRBJ2-3 TRBV6-6 . . CASSYGFRTDTQYF TGTGCCAGCAGTTACGGCTTCCGCACAGATACGCAGTATTTT
TRBJ2-7 TRBV7-9 . TRBD1 CASSLARTGVYEQYF TGTGCCAGCAGCTTAGCTCGGACAGGGGTCTACGAGCAGTACTTC
TRBJ2-7 TRBV28 . TRBD1 CASSLGGDSFYEQYF TGTGCCAGCAGTCTCGGTGGGGACAGCTTCTACGAGCAGTACTTC